This TCR beta chain was sequenced during a study of blood T cell repertoires in COVID-19. Study in general: The United States, Italy and Spain were the sources of the acute and convalescent COVID-19 samples. Sources were T cells, B-cell-depleted T cells, or PBMCs; the material itself was cDNA or gDNA.

Original processing notes: Nucleated cell counts were estimated from reference gene primer amplification. TCRdb keeps only in-frame clones here, not all; method: immunoSEQ multiplex PCR. The DNA was the basis for D and trimming; V, J and clone size are from that table. Of about 110,000 clones in the sample, around four fifths were seen once. Germline V gene sequence: CDR1 MDHEN, CDR2 SYDVKM. V lost 6 bases, J lost 6 bases, and 11 bases stayed unmatched. The CDR3 covers 15 residues. This TCR came from a woman between 65 and 79 years old with acute or convalescent COVID-19. This chain links TRBV28 with TRBJ2-4; 7 bases are shared with TRBD2. The specimen sequenced was peripheral blood. CDR3 sequence: CASSPNWTRGNIQYF. CDR3 in DNA: TGTGCCAGCAGCCCAAATTGGACTAGGGGAAACATTCAGTACTTC.